The 15 T cell receptor beta chains given below trace back to one sample, sequenced in a study of graft-versus-host responses after intestinal transplantation. Their recognized antigens are unknown. Sequenced by immunoSEQ multiplex PCR; TCRdb stores in-frame clones only, minus some. The table shows about 120,000 clones, with roughly 96% occurring only once. The sample consisted of unstimulated CD8+ T cells sorted from spleen or lymph node cells, taken before intestinal transplant. All receptors derive from a human donor who received an intestinal transplant.

The count of this clone is one. This chain joins TRBV14 and TRBJ2-1; no clear D gene. The V and J ends lost 3 bases and 4 bases respectively, with 19 bases between them. The germline V gene has CDR1 SGHDN and CDR2 FVKESK. The CDR3 extends over 17 amino acids. The CDR3 here is CASSQDARRFFYNEQFF. The DNA of the CDR3 is TGTGCCAGCAGCCAGGACGCTAGGCGATTTTTTTACAATGAGCAGTTCTTC.

V gene TRBV5-4 combines with J gene TRBJ2-5; 8 nucleotides align to TRBD1. Germline CDR1 is SGHNT and CDR2 is YYREEE (reference sequence). The CDR3 loop spans 15 amino acids. Trimming at V came to 0 bases and at J to 2 bases, leaving 3 bases not matched to a gene. The CDR3 is CASSLVQGVQETQYF. CDR3 nucleotide sequence: TGTGCCAGCAGCTTGGTACAGGGGGTTCAAGAGACCCAGTACTTC. Full variable domain (outside the CDR3, taken from reference TRBV5-4 and TRBJ2-5): ETGVTQSPTHLIKTRGQQVTLRCSSQSGHNTVSWYQQALGQGPQFIFQYYREEENGRGNFPPRFSGLQFPNYSSELNVNALELDDSALYLCASSLVQGVQETQYFGPGTRLLVL.

This clone was counted a few times. V and J are TRBV6-5 and TRBJ2-7, with D possibly matching TRBD2 (5 bases). The CDR3 totals 15 residues. Germline assignment: CDR1 MNHEY and CDR2 SVGAGI. V was cut by 0 bases and J by 3 bases, with 12 bases left in between. The CDR3 coding sequence is TGTGCCAGCAGTTACTCGCTCGACTACAGCTACGAGCAGTACTTC. It is translated as CASSYSLDYSYEQYF.

The V call is TRBV9, the J call TRBJ2-3, with 9 bases lining up with TRBD2. The CDR3 has 17 amino acids. Germline V gives CDR1 SGDLS, CDR2 YYNGEE. The ends lost 0 bases at V and 6 bases at J; junction bases unmatched: 11. The CDR3 DNA reads as TGTGCCAGCAGCGTAGGGCTAGCGGGACGGCCGCGGGATACGCAGTATTTT. It is translated as CASSVGLAGRPRDTQYF.

This clone was detected a few times. V usage is TRBV7-6 and J usage is TRBJ1-3; TRBD1 agrees at 7 bases. Per germline, CDR1 SGHVS and CDR2 FNYEAQ. V gave up 4 bases and J gave up 0 bases; unmatched junction bases: 6. The CDR3 contains 16 residues. CDR3 protein: CASSSWGQSSGNTIYF. DNA of the CDR3: TGTGCCAGCAGCTCGTGGGGACAGTCCTCTGGAAACACCATATATTTT. The full variable domain, rest sourced from reference TRBV7-6 and TRBJ1-3, is GAGVSQSPRYKVTKRGQDVALRCDPISGHVSLYWYRQALGQGPEFLTYFNYEAQQDKSGLPNDRFSAERPEGSISTLTIQRTEQRDSAMYRCASSSWGQSSGNTIYFGEGSWLTVV.

The genes are TRBV29-1 and TRBJ2-1, with no clear D. In germline, CDR1 is SQVTM, CDR2 ANQGSEA. Trimming removed 8 bases at V and 0 bases at J, with 11 bases between. The CDR3 is 13 residues long. CDR3 amino acids: CSPRAVSYNEQFF. CDR3 DNA: TGCAGCCCTCGGGCTGTCTCCTACAATGAGCAGTTCTTC.

The V call is TRBV19, the J call TRBJ1-3; D remains unclear. Germline V gives CDR1 LNHDA, CDR2 SQIVND (reference sequence). CDR3 length: 15 residues. Trimming took 5 bases from V and 2 from J, leaving 13 bases between them. The CDR3 loop is CASSPRVFAGNTIYF. DNA of the CDR3: TGTGCCAGTAGTCCTCGGGTATTTGCTGGAAACACCATATATTTT.

Comments on this clone: This specimen includes other DNA sequences encoding the same CDR3. The V and J genes are TRBV7-3 and TRBJ2-5, with a possible D match to TRBD1 (6 bases). The CDR3 has 14 residues. CDR1 SGHTA and CDR2 FQGTGA come from the germline V gene. V was trimmed by 0 bases and J by 5 bases, leaving 10 bases between them. This chain's CDR3 is CASSLTGGLETQYF. The CDR3 region has the DNA TGTGCCAGCAGCTTAACAGGGGGTTTGGAGACCCAGTACTTC. Variable domain in full (rest from reference TRBV7-3 and TRBJ2-5): GAGVSQTPSNKVTEKGKYVELRCDPISGHTALYWYRQSLGQGPEFLIYFQGTGAADDSGLPNDRFFAVRPEGSVSTLKIQRTERGDSAVYLCASSLTGGLETQYFGPGTRLLVL.

This chain connects TRBV5-6 to TRBJ2-7, with 12 nucleotides matching TRBD2. The CDR3 has 16 amino acids. The germline gives CDR1 SGHDT, CDR2 YYEEEE. V trimming: 0 bases; J trimming: 0 bases; junction bases outside the gene matches: 1. CDR3 region: CASSLGTSGASYEQYF. The CDR3 DNA sequence: TGTGCCAGCAGCTTGGGGACTAGCGGGGCCTCCTACGAGCAGTACTTC.

The CDR3 DNA reads as TGTGCCAGCAGTGACGAGGCAGGGGGGACATACGAGCAGTACTTC. Translation gives CASSDEAGGTYEQYF. The chain employs TRBV6-1 and TRBJ2-7; weak D call: TRBD1 (7 bases). The V end was cut by 3 bases, the J end by 4 bases, with 16 bases between. In germline, CDR1 is MNHNS, CDR2 SASEGT. This CDR3 is 15 amino acids long.

This chain links TRBV25-1 with TRBJ2-5, with D perhaps TRBD1 (6 bases). V lost 6 bases to trimming and J lost 0 bases, with 11 bases between them. Germline V gives CDR1 MGHDK, CDR2 SYGVNS. The CDR3 sequence is 14 residues long. In nucleotides, the CDR3 is TGTGCCAGCAGCGCAACAGGGTACCAAGAGACCCAGTACTTC. It encodes CASSATGYQETQYF.

The V and J genes are TRBV27 and TRBJ2-1, with a weak D call TRBD2 (6 bases). Deletions cut 8 bases from V and 10 bases from J, with 30 bases between. CDR1 and CDR2 (germline): MNHEY, SMNVEV (reference sequence). This CDR3 has 17 residues. The chain's CDR3 is CASAPEGLSRWLREQFF. CDR3 in DNA: TGTGCCAGCGCACCGGAGGGACTCTCAAGGTGGCTGAGGGAGCAGTTCTTC.

This rearrangement joins TRBV27 to TRBJ1-1; TRBD1 matches 7 bases. This CDR3 is built from 14 residues. The germline V gene has CDR1 MNHEY and CDR2 SMNVEV (reference sequence). Trimming cost V 3 bases and J 2 bases; bases outside gene matches: 3. The CDR3 DNA sequence: TGTGCCAGCAGTTTTCGGACAGGTAACACTGAAGCTTTCTTT. Its protein is CASSFRTGNTEAFF.

The chain uses TRBV27 and TRBJ2-7, with 7 bases identical to TRBD2. The germline V gene encodes CDR1 MNHEY and CDR2 SMNVEV (reference sequence). The CDR3 sequence is 16 residues long. V shed 6 bases, J shed 5 bases, and the junction held 16 bases outside the gene matches. Here the CDR3 reads CASSPLAGPGVDEQYF. CDR3 in DNA: TGTGCCAGCAGCCCCTTAGCGGGCCCAGGCGTCGACGAGCAGTACTTC.

The V and J genes are TRBV28 and TRBJ2-7, with a weak D call TRBD1 (5 bases). CDR3 length: 15 amino acids. V lost 3 bases and J lost 0, with 12 bases in between. Germline CDR1 reads MDHEN; CDR2 reads SYDVKM. CDR3 in amino acids: CASSFPQGRSYEQYF. The CDR3 bases are TGTGCCAGCAGTTTTCCGCAGGGCCGCTCCTACGAGCAGTACTTC.